The rows below give T cell receptor beta chains drawn from one sample of a study of T cell responses to AZD1222 COVID-19 vaccine. Assay used: immunoSEQ multiplex PCR; TCRdb lists only in-frame clones, some missing. The profile shows around 140,000 clones, around 90% of them singletons. Sequences were derived from peripheral blood, sampled 28 days after the second AZD1222 dose. The receptors here all came from an adult who received the AZD1222 COVID-19 vaccine. CDR3s include the opening cysteine and the closing phenylalanine or tryptophan. The D gene is left open where the match is weak. Where a row states a size, it is once, few, many or the class of an expanded clone; other rows omit it.

cdr3_aa: CASIYRGREAFF
cdr3_nt: TGTGCCAGCATTTACAGGGGGCGTGAAGCTTTCTTT
d_call: TRBD1
v_call: TRBV12-3/TRBV12-4
clone_size: NA
j_call: TRBJ1-1

cdr3_aa: CASSSRGASGAYEQYF
cdr3_nt: TGTGCCAGCAGCTCCCGGGGGGCTAGCGGGGCGTACGAGCAGTACTTC
d_call: TRBD2
v_call: TRBV6-2/TRBV6-3
clone_size: NA
j_call: TRBJ2-7

cdr3_aa: CASSKAHRRGANTEAFF
cdr3_nt: TGTGCCAGCAGCAAAGCTCACCGAAGAGGCGCGAACACTGAAGCTTTCTTT
d_call: NA
v_call: TRBV21-1
clone_size: NA
j_call: TRBJ1-1

cdr3_aa: CASSQEGPTSGYNEQFF
cdr3_nt: TGTGCCAGCAGCCAAGAGGGCCCGACTAGCGGCTACAATGAGCAGTTCTTC
d_call: TRBD2
v_call: TRBV14
clone_size: NA
j_call: TRBJ2-1

cdr3_aa: CASSQVGTLSGANVLTF
cdr3_nt: TGTGCCAGCAGCCAAGTAGGGACCCTATCTGGGGCCAACGTCCTGACTTTC
d_call: NA
v_call: TRBV7-2
clone_size: NA
j_call: TRBJ2-6

cdr3_aa: CASSQGSRNTEAFF
cdr3_nt: TGTGCCAGCAGCCAGGGTTCAAGGAACACTGAAGCTTTCTTT
d_call: NA
v_call: TRBV6-6
clone_size: NA
j_call: TRBJ1-1

cdr3_aa: CASSYRGAGYTF
cdr3_nt: TGTGCCAGCAGTTACCGCGGGGCCGGCTACACCTTC
d_call: NA
v_call: TRBV6-5
clone_size: NA
j_call: TRBJ1-2

cdr3_aa: CASSFRQGGYGYTF
cdr3_nt: TGTGCCAGCAGCTTCCGACAGGGCGGCTATGGCTACACCTTC
d_call: TRBD1
v_call: TRBV11-3
clone_size: NA
j_call: TRBJ1-2

cdr3_aa: CASSQEFGQGAGNEQFF
cdr3_nt: TGTGCCAGCAGCCAAGAATTCGGACAGGGGGCCGGTAATGAGCAGTTCTTC
d_call: TRBD1
v_call: TRBV3-1/TRBV3-2
clone_size: NA
j_call: TRBJ2-1

cdr3_aa: CASSSPLGDRSPLHF
cdr3_nt: TGTGCCAGCAGCTCCCCCTTGGGAGACAGGTCACCCCTCCACTTT
d_call: NA
v_call: TRBV7-8
clone_size: NA
j_call: TRBJ1-6

cdr3_aa: CASSPTGFGNTIYF
cdr3_nt: TGTGCCAGCAGCCCGACAGGGTTTGGAAACACCATATATTTT
d_call: TRBD1
v_call: TRBV9
clone_size: NA
j_call: TRBJ1-3

cdr3_aa: CASSPGGTEAFF
cdr3_nt: TGTGCCAGCAGCCCAGGTGGCACTGAAGCTTTCTTT
d_call: NA
v_call: TRBV14
clone_size: few
j_call: TRBJ1-1

cdr3_aa: CASSQERLGLAVQFF
cdr3_nt: TGCGCCAGCAGCCAAGAGAGGTTGGGACTAGCGGTACAGTTCTTC
d_call: TRBD2
v_call: TRBV4-3
clone_size: once
j_call: TRBJ2-1

cdr3_aa: CASSLGLVAGGLEQYF
cdr3_nt: TGCGCCAGCAGCTTGGGTTTGGTAGCGGGAGGACTGGAGCAGTACTTC
d_call: TRBD2
v_call: TRBV5-1
clone_size: NA
j_call: TRBJ2-7

cdr3_aa: CASSPLGSRQGEETQYF
cdr3_nt: TGTGCCAGCAGCCCTTTAGGATCGAGACAGGGGGAAGAGACCCAGTACTTC
d_call: TRBD1
v_call: TRBV7-9
clone_size: NA
j_call: TRBJ2-5

cdr3_aa: CASGKRTLNTEAFF
cdr3_nt: TGTGCCAGCGGAAAGCGGACTTTGAACACTGAAGCTTTCTTT
d_call: NA
v_call: TRBV27
clone_size: few
j_call: TRBJ1-1

cdr3_aa: CASSETSGRKRGDTQYF
cdr3_nt: TGTGCCAGCAGTGAGACTAGCGGGAGGAAGAGAGGAGATACGCAGTATTTT
d_call: TRBD2
v_call: TRBV2
clone_size: NA
j_call: TRBJ2-3

cdr3_aa: CASSYERSSYEQYF
cdr3_nt: TGTGCCAGCAGTTACGAGCGGAGCTCCTACGAGCAGTACTTC
d_call: NA
v_call: TRBV6-2/TRBV6-3
clone_size: NA
j_call: TRBJ2-7

cdr3_aa: CASSQGGGPYEQYF
cdr3_nt: TGTGCCAGCAGCCAAGGGGGAGGTCCCTACGAGCAGTACTTC
d_call: NA
v_call: TRBV14
clone_size: NA
j_call: TRBJ2-7

cdr3_aa: CASSFAIDRNTEAFF
cdr3_nt: TGTGCCAGCAGCTTTGCTATCGACAGAAACACTGAAGCTTTCTTT
d_call: NA
v_call: TRBV11-2
clone_size: NA
j_call: TRBJ1-1

cdr3_aa: CASSSTSTSSYNSPLHF
cdr3_nt: TGTGCCAGCAGCTCGACCTCGACGAGCTCCTATAATTCACCCCTCCACTTT
d_call: NA
v_call: TRBV7-8
clone_size: NA
j_call: TRBJ1-6

cdr3_aa: CASSQGHVRESEKLFF
cdr3_nt: TGCGCCAGCAGCCAAGGGCACGTCAGGGAGAGTGAAAAACTGTTTTTT
d_call: NA
v_call: TRBV4-3
clone_size: NA
j_call: TRBJ1-4

cdr3_aa: CAINKGLAGYNEQFF
cdr3_nt: TGTGCCATCAATAAGGGACTAGCGGGTTACAATGAGCAGTTCTTC
d_call: TRBD2
v_call: TRBV10-3
clone_size: NA
j_call: TRBJ2-1

cdr3_aa: CASSRVGYTF
cdr3_nt: TGTGCCAGCAGTCGTGTTGGCTACACCTTC
d_call: NA
v_call: TRBV28
clone_size: NA
j_call: TRBJ1-2

cdr3_aa: CASSIDTPNYGYTF
cdr3_nt: TGTGCCAGTAGTATAGACACTCCAAACTATGGCTACACCTTC
d_call: NA
v_call: TRBV19
clone_size: NA
j_call: TRBJ1-2

cdr3_aa: CASSLGLGGYGYTF
cdr3_nt: TGTGCCAGCAGTTTAGGACTTGGGGGGTATGGCTACACCTTC
d_call: NA
v_call: TRBV27
clone_size: NA
j_call: TRBJ1-2

cdr3_aa: CASRGAGGPYEQYF
cdr3_nt: TGTGCCAGCAGGGGAGCGGGAGGGCCCTACGAGCAGTACTTC
d_call: TRBD2
v_call: TRBV2
clone_size: NA
j_call: TRBJ2-7

cdr3_aa: CASSAQGPVYNEQFF
cdr3_nt: TGTGCCAGCAGTGCCCAGGGTCCCGTATACAATGAGCAGTTCTTC
d_call: NA
v_call: TRBV2
clone_size: NA
j_call: TRBJ2-1

cdr3_aa: CASSYVTGGGGIQYF
cdr3_nt: TGTGCCAGCAGTTACGTGACAGGGGGCGGCGGCATTCAGTACTTC
d_call: TRBD1
v_call: TRBV6-2/TRBV6-3
clone_size: NA
j_call: TRBJ2-4

cdr3_aa: CASSLGQERGYTF
cdr3_nt: TGTGCCAGCAGCTTAGGACAGGAACGCGGCTACACCTTC
d_call: NA
v_call: TRBV7-2
clone_size: NA
j_call: TRBJ1-2

cdr3_aa: CATSRDRGDYTF
cdr3_nt: TGTGCCACCAGCCGGGACAGGGGCGACTACACCTTC
d_call: TRBD1
v_call: TRBV24-1
clone_size: NA
j_call: TRBJ1-2

cdr3_aa: CASFLAGIYNEQFF
cdr3_nt: TGTGCCAGCTTTTTAGCGGGCATTTACAATGAGCAGTTCTTC
d_call: TRBD2
v_call: TRBV2
clone_size: NA
j_call: TRBJ2-1

cdr3_aa: CASSLGARGNTIYF
cdr3_nt: TGTGCCAGCAGCTTGGGAGCGAGGGGAAACACCATATATTTT
d_call: NA
v_call: TRBV5-4
clone_size: once
j_call: TRBJ1-3

cdr3_aa: CASSPTVVGTEAFF
cdr3_nt: TGCGCCAGCAGCCCCACGGTTGTGGGCACTGAAGCTTTCTTT
d_call: NA
v_call: TRBV5-1
clone_size: few
j_call: TRBJ1-1

cdr3_aa: CAFSRDRGNNEQFF
cdr3_nt: TGTGCCTTTAGCCGGGACAGGGGAAACAATGAGCAGTTCTTC
d_call: TRBD1
v_call: TRBV30
clone_size: NA
j_call: TRBJ2-1

cdr3_aa: CASSLIDRKNYGYTF
cdr3_nt: TGTGCCAGCAGTTTAATCGACAGAAAAAACTATGGCTACACCTTC
d_call: NA
v_call: TRBV28
clone_size: NA
j_call: TRBJ1-2

cdr3_aa: CASSQNYGYTF
cdr3_nt: TGTGCCAGCAGCCAAAATTATGGCTACACCTTC
d_call: NA
v_call: TRBV7-2
clone_size: NA
j_call: TRBJ1-2

cdr3_aa: CASSLLVDFLSGEQYF
cdr3_nt: TGTGCCAGCAGCTTGTTAGTAGACTTCCTTTCTGGAGAGCAGTACTTC
d_call: NA
v_call: TRBV5-4
clone_size: once
j_call: TRBJ2-7

cdr3_aa: CASSLFFRQGRVEQYF
cdr3_nt: TGTGCCAGCAGTTTATTCTTCCGACAGGGCAGGGTCGAGCAGTACTTC
d_call: TRBD1
v_call: TRBV28
clone_size: NA
j_call: TRBJ2-7

cdr3_aa: CASSPAGNLRGEKLFF
cdr3_nt: TGTGCCAGCTCACCGGCGGGAAACCTAAGAGGTGAAAAACTGTTTTTT
d_call: NA
v_call: TRBV18
clone_size: NA
j_call: TRBJ1-4

cdr3_aa: CASSFHSEYSPLHF
cdr3_nt: TGTGCCAGCAGTTTTCATAGCGAGTATTCACCCCTCCACTTT
d_call: NA
v_call: TRBV27
clone_size: NA
j_call: TRBJ1-6

cdr3_aa: CASSYERGRSPLHF
cdr3_nt: TGTGCCAGCAGTTACGAGCGGGGACGGTCACCCCTCCACTTT
d_call: NA
v_call: TRBV6-5
clone_size: NA
j_call: TRBJ1-6

cdr3_aa: CASSSFGGGEQYF
cdr3_nt: TGTGCCAGCAGCTCCTTCGGGGGGGGCGAGCAGTACTTC
d_call: TRBD2
v_call: TRBV11-2
clone_size: NA
j_call: TRBJ2-7

cdr3_aa: CASSEDRGLLREQYF
cdr3_nt: TGTGCCAGCAGTGAGGACAGGGGGCTTCTACGCGAGCAGTACTTC
d_call: TRBD1
v_call: TRBV6-1
clone_size: NA
j_call: TRBJ2-7

cdr3_aa: CASSSPGLAGGGNEQFF
cdr3_nt: TGTGCCAGTAGTTCTCCGGGACTAGCGGGAGGTGGCAATGAGCAGTTCTTC
d_call: TRBD2
v_call: TRBV19
clone_size: NA
j_call: TRBJ2-1

cdr3_aa: CASSYSGTRTDTQYF
cdr3_nt: TGTGCCAGCAGCTATAGCGGGACCCGCACAGATACGCAGTATTTT
d_call: TRBD2
v_call: TRBV11-3
clone_size: NA
j_call: TRBJ2-3

cdr3_aa: CASSLGGPANSPLHF
cdr3_nt: TGCGCCAGCAGCCTGGGGGGCCCAGCGAATTCACCCCTCCACTTT
d_call: NA
v_call: TRBV5-1
clone_size: NA
j_call: TRBJ1-6

cdr3_aa: CSVDGSRNTIYF
cdr3_nt: TGCAGCGTTGATGGCAGCCGGAACACCATATATTTT
d_call: NA
v_call: TRBV29-1
clone_size: NA
j_call: TRBJ1-3

cdr3_aa: CASSIDPGRGETQYF
cdr3_nt: TGTGCCAGTAGTATAGATCCCGGGAGGGGAGAGACCCAGTACTTC
d_call: TRBD2
v_call: TRBV19
clone_size: NA
j_call: TRBJ2-5

cdr3_aa: CASSPTGTAEYYGYTF
cdr3_nt: TGTGCCAGCAGCCCCACGGGGACAGCAGAATACTATGGCTACACCTTC
d_call: TRBD1
v_call: TRBV6-4
clone_size: NA
j_call: TRBJ1-2

cdr3_aa: CASSSRTGLLGEKLFF
cdr3_nt: TGTGCCAGCAGCTCGCGCACAGGGCTATTAGGGGAAAAACTGTTTTTT
d_call: NA
v_call: TRBV3-1/TRBV3-2
clone_size: NA
j_call: TRBJ1-4

cdr3_aa: CASSHLSSGRFHEQYF
cdr3_nt: TGCGCCAGCAGCCACCTATCTAGCGGGAGGTTTCACGAGCAGTACTTC
d_call: TRBD2
v_call: TRBV4-3
clone_size: NA
j_call: TRBJ2-7

cdr3_aa: CASSEMLQAISYGYTF
cdr3_nt: TGTGCCAGCAGTGAAATGTTGCAGGCCATCTCCTATGGCTACACCTTC
d_call: NA
v_call: TRBV2
clone_size: NA
j_call: TRBJ1-2